A single T cell receptor (beta chain) is shown here with its context. This specimen comes from a study of cytomegalovirus exposure and HLA in healthy donors. The PCR contained 60 Vbeta and 13 Jbeta primers. The assay was immunoSEQ multiplex PCR, and TCRdb's table has in-frame clones only and misses some. The table has 150,000 to 200,000 clones, about 75% seen once. The sequence came from a female donor in good health and CMV-seronegative. Specimen: PBMCs.

As DNA, the CDR3 is TGCGCCAGCAGCCAAGGAGACAGGGGATTAAGAACTAATGAAAAACTGTTTTTT. The encoded protein is CASSQGDRGLRTNEKLFF. The chain uses TRBV4-1 and TRBJ1-4; TRBD1 matches 8 bases. The CDR3 totals 18 residues. V was pared by 1 base and J by 1 base, with 8 bases of the junction left unmatched. Germline CDR1 and CDR2: MGHRA and YSYEKL.